The 5 T cell receptor beta chains in this list originate from one sample, sequenced in a study of blood T cell repertoires in COVID-19. Some clones are missing from TCRdb's copy, which holds only in-frame ones; the method was immunoSEQ multiplex PCR. The sample lists about 200,000 clones; 80% to 85% were seen once. Sequencing input: peripheral blood. All receptors come from a human donor in a cohort sampled during active COVID-19.

The rearrangement uses TRBV11-2 and TRBJ2-7; 10 nucleotides align to TRBD2. The CDR3 length is 15 residues. V shed 0 bases, J shed 4 bases, and the junction held 3 bases outside the gene matches. Germline lookup yields CDR1 SGHAT and CDR2 FQNNGV. CDR3 in amino acids: CASSLDPTSGYEQYF. The CDR3 coding sequence is TGTGCCAGCAGCTTAGATCCGACTAGCGGGTACGAGCAGTACTTC.

This chain links TRBV29-1 with TRBJ2-3, with a weak D call TRBD2 (6 bases). Germline lookup yields CDR1 SQVTM and CDR2 ANQGSEA. Deletions cut 4 bases from V and 2 bases from J, with 13 bases between. CDR3 length equals 14 residues. The CDR3 is CSVVSSGYTDTQYF. DNA of the CDR3: TGCAGCGTTGTGAGTAGCGGATACACAGATACGCAGTATTTT.

Judged by abundance, this clone is medium-sized. V gene TRBV27 combines with J gene TRBJ2-1, with TRBD1 matching 7 bases. This CDR3 comprises 15 residues. Germline-derived CDR1 and CDR2 are MNHEY and SMNVEV (reference sequence). J was trimmed by 0 bases and V by 6 bases; bases with no gene match: 5. CDR3 amino acids: CASSGTDPSYNEQFF. The CDR3 nucleotides read TGTGCCAGCAGCGGGACAGACCCCTCCTACAATGAGCAGTTCTTC.

The J gene is TRBJ2-7, the V gene TRBV7-2, with 14 bases fitting TRBD2. Germline CDR1 SGHTA, CDR2 FQGNSA. Trimming at V came to 1 base and at J to 0 bases, leaving 5 bases not matched to a gene. The CDR3 length is 18 residues. CDR3 DNA: TGTGCCAGCAGCTTAGAGACTAGCGGGAGGGCCTCCTCCTACGAGCAGTACTTC. This gives the protein CASSLETSGRASSYEQYF.

The chain couples TRBV24-1 to TRBJ2-7; tentative D call: TRBD2 (7 bases). The length of the CDR3 is 13 residues. Trimming stripped 9 bases from V and 6 bases from J, with 17 bases between. CDR1 is KGHDR, CDR2 SFDVKD, per germline. CDR3: CATGRAGEPEQYF. The CDR3 bases are TGTGCCACCGGGAGGGCAGGGGAGCCCGAGCAGTACTTC.